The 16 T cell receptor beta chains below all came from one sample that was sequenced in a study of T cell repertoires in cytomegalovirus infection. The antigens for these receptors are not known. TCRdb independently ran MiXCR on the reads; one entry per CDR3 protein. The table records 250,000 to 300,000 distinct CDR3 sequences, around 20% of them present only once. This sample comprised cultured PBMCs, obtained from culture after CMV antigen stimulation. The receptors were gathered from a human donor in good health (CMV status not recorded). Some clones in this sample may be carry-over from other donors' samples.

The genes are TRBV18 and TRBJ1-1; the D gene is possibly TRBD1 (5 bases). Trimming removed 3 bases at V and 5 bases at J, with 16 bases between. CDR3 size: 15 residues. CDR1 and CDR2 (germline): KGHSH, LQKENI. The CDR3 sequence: CASSPSGTLRTEAFF. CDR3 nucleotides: TGTGCCAGCTCACCGTCAGGGACGTTGAGAACTGAAGCTTTCTTT.

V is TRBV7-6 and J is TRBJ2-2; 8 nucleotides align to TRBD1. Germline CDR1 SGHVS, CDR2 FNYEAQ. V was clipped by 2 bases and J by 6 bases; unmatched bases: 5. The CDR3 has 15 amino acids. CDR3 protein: CASSLQGARAGELFF. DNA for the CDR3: TGTGCCAGCAGCTTACAGGGGGCGCGGGCCGGGGAGCTGTTTTTT. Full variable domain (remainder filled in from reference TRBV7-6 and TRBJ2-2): GAGVSQSPRYKVTKRGQDVALRCDPISGHVSLYWYRQALGQGPEFLTYFNYEAQQDKSGLPNDRFSAERPEGSISTLTIQRTEQRDSAMYRCASSLQGARAGELFFGEGSRLTVL.

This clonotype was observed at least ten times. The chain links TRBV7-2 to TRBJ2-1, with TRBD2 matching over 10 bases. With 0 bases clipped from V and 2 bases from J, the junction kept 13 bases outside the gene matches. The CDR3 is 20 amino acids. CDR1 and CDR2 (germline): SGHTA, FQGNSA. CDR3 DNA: TGTGCCAGCAGCTTAGCGATGGTAGCGGGAGGTCTTACGCCCTACAATGAGCAGTTCTTC. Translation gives CASSLAMVAGGLTPYNEQFF.

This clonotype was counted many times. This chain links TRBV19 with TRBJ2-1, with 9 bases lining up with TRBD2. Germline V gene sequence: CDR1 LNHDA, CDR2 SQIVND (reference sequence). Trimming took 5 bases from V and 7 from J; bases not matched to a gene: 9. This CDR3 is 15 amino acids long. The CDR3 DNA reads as TGTGCCAGTAGTTCCCTTGGCGGGAGGGCTAATGAGCAGTTCTTC. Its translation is CASSSLGGRANEQFF.

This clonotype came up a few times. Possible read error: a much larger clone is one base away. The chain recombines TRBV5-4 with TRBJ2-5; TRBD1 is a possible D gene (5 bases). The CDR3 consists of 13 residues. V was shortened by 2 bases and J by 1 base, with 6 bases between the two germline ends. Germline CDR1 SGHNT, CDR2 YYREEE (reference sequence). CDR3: CASSLGVQETQYF. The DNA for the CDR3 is TGTGCCAGCAGCTTAGGGGTCCAAGAGACCCAGTACTTC.

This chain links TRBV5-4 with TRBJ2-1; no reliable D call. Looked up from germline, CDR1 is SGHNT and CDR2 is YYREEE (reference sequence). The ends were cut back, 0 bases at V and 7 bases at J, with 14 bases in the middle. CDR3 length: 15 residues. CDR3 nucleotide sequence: TGTGCCAGCAGCTTGGAATCAGGCCGAAGGAATGAGCAGTTCTTC. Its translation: CASSLESGRRNEQFF.

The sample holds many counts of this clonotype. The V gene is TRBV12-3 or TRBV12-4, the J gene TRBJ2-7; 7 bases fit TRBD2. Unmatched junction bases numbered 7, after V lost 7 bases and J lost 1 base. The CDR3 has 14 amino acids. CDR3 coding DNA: TGTGCCAGCACCCGGGGGAGGGAGTCCTACGAGCAGTACTTC. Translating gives CASTRGRESYEQYF.

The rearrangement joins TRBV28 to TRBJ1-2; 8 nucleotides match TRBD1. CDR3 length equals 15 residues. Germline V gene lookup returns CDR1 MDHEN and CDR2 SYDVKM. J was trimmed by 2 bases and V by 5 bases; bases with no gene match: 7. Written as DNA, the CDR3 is TGTGCCAGCAGTCAACCACGACAGGGGAACTATGGCTACACCTTC. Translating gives CASSQPRQGNYGYTF.

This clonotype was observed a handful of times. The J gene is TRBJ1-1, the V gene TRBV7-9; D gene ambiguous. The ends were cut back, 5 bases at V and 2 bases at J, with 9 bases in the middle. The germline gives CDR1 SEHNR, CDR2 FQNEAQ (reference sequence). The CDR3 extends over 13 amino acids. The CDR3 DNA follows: TGTGCCAGCAGCCCTCCCGTCAACACTGAAGCTTTCTTT. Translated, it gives CASSPPVNTEAFF.

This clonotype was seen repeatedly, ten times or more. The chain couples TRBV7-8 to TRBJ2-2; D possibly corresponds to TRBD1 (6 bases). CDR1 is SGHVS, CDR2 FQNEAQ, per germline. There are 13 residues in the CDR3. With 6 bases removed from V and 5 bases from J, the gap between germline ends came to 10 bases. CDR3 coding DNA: TGTGCCAGCAGTTCCGGACAGACCGGGGAGCTGTTTTTT. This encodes CASSSGQTGELFF. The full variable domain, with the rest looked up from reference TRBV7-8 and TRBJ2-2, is GAGVSQSPRYKVAKRGQDVALRCDPISGHVSLFWYQQALGQGPEFLTYFQNEAQLDKSGLPSDRFFAERPEGSVSTLKIQRTQQEDSAVYLCASSSGQTGELFFGEGSRLTVL.

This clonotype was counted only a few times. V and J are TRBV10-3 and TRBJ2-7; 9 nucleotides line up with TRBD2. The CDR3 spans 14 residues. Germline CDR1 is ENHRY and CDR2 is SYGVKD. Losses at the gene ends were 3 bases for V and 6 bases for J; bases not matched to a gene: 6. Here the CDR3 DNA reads TGTGCCATCAGTGATGGCGGGAGGGACCGCGAGCAGTACGTC. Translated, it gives CAISDGGRDREQYV.

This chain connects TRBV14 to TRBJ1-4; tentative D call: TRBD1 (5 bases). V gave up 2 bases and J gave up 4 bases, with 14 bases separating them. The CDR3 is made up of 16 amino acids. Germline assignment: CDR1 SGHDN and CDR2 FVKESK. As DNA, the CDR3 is TGTGCCAGCAGCCAAAGGAAGGGGCCTCTTAATGAAAAACTGTTTTTT. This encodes CASSQRKGPLNEKLFF.

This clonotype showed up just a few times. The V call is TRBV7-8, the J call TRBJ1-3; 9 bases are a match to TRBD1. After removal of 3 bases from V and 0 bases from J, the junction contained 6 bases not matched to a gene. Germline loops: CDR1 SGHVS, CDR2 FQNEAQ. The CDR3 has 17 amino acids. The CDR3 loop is CASSFAGTGSSGNTIYF. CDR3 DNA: TGTGCCAGCAGCTTCGCCGGGACAGGGTCCTCTGGAAACACCATATATTTT.

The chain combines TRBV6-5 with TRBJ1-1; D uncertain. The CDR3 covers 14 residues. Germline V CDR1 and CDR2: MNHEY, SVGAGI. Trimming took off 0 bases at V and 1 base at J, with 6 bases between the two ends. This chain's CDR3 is CASSYSKRNTEAFF. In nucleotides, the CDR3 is TGTGCCAGCAGTTACTCGAAAAGGAACACTGAAGCTTTCTTT.

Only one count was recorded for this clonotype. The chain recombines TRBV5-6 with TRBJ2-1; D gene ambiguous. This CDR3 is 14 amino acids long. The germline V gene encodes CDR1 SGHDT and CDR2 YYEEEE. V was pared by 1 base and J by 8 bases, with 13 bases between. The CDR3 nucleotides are TGTGCCAGCAGCTTGTCCCCGGCGGTTGATGAGCAGTTCTTC. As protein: CASSLSPAVDEQFF.

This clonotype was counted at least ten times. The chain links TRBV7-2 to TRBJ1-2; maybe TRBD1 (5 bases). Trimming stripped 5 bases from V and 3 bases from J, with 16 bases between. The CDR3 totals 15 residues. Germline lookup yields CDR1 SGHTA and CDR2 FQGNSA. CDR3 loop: CASSLWTGADYGYTF. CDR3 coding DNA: TGTGCCAGCAGCCTATGGACCGGGGCTGACTATGGCTACACCTTC.